This T cell receptor (beta chain) is drawn from a study of response to subunit inactivated influenza vaccine (dated by TCRdb to 2017 to 2018). Some background on the complete study: Deep quantitative profiling of the T cell receptor repertoire was used in the study to follow responses to a trivalent subunit inactivated influenza vaccine.

Concerning this clonotype itself: What antigen it recognizes has not been identified. The input lacks base qualities; no much larger clone sits a single base away.

Library creation used RT-PCR. TCRdb lists the instrument as Illumina HiSeq 2500. TCRdb's own reprocessing of the public reads used fastp at Q25 and MiXCR and kept productive beta chains. When rows share a CDR3 protein, they turn into one entry using the most common DNA and genes. The sample table contains approximately 530,000 distinct CDR3 sequences; only one count was recorded for about 7.2% of them. Of the sample, roughly 14% is held by the ten largest clones. The V and J ends are trimmed by 2 bases and 5 bases, leaving 16 bases between them. CDR1 and CDR2 are read off the germline V gene (reference sequence) as SEHNR and FQNEAQ. Measured from the cysteine to the phenylalanine, the CDR3 is 16 residues long. The retained sequence is limited to the CDR3, 48 bases, with the frame set at the first base. Findings and caveats that apply to the study as a whole: According to the authors, only a limited number of new T cells may be recruited by each seasonal influenza vaccination.

The clonotype was recovered from a man aged 50 to 75 who received an inactivated influenza vaccine. Donor details come from another sample of the same person, matched by shared clones. The chain is made from TRBV7-9 and TRBJ2-4; the D gene is perhaps TRBD2, on 7 matching bases. Sequencing was performed on PBMCs from blood, taken about 24 months after vaccination. The nucleotide sequence reads as follows: TGTGCCAGCAGCTTATCCCTTGGGGGGGGGCAAAACATTCAGTACTTC. Its amino acids are CASSLSLGGGQNIQYF.